Listed below are T cell receptor beta chains from one sample, sequenced in a study of beta chain features in type 1 diabetes. Libraries were prepared by immunoSEQ multiplex PCR; TCRdb keeps only in-frame clonotypes and omits some of them. Altogether approximately 140,000 clones are present, 9% being singletons, with the ten largest covering approximately 0.7%. The source material was central memory CD4+ T cells from blood. The receptors stem from a man aged 25-45 years with type 1 diabetes. CDR3s include the opening cysteine and the closing phenylalanine or tryptophan. D genes are given only for firm matches. Not every row has a clone size; where given, it reads once, few, many or a size class.

v_call	d_call	cdr3_length	j_call	clone_size	cdr3_aa	cdr3_nt
TRBV7-2	TRBD2	15	TRBJ2-1	few	CASSLRLAGGNEQFF	TGTGCCAGCAGCTTAAGACTAGCGGGGGGCAATGAGCAGTTCTTC
TRBV6-1	-	13	TRBJ2-1	few	CASTNPGVNEQFF	TGTGCCAGCACTAACCCGGGGGTCAATGAGCAGTTCTTC
TRBV6-6	TRBD2	15	TRBJ2-3	-	CASAKLAGSTDTQYF	TGTGCCAGCGCGAAACTAGCGGGGAGCACAGATACGCAGTATTTT
TRBV27	-	14	TRBJ2-7	few	CASSPERRTYEQYF	TGTGCCAGCAGTCCTGAGAGGAGGACCTACGAGCAGTACTTC
TRBV4-3	-	15	TRBJ1-1	few	CASSRVERSGAEAFF	TGCGCCAGCAGCCGAGTAGAAAGATCGGGGGCTGAAGCTTTCTTT
TRBV7-2	TRBD2	14	TRBJ2-3	-	CASSLTSGVDTQYF	TGTGCCAGCAGCTTAACTAGCGGGGTGGATACGCAGTATTTT
TRBV2	-	14	TRBJ1-1	-	CASSVEQANTEAFF	TGTGCCAGCAGTGTTGAACAGGCGAACACTGAAGCTTTCTTT
TRBV6-1	-	16	TRBJ1-6	-	CASSEAGISGYSPLHF	TGTGCCAGCAGTGAAGCGGGGATCTCAGGGTATTCACCCCTCCACTTT
TRBV29-1	TRBD1	13	TRBJ1-4	few	CSVGDRGLEKLFF	TGCAGCGTAGGTGACAGGGGACTTGAAAAACTGTTTTTT
TRBV29-1	TRBD1	14	TRBJ2-6	few	CSVLTGSGANVLTF	TGCAGCGTCCTGACAGGGTCCGGGGCCAACGTCCTGACTTTC
TRBV29-1	-	13	TRBJ1-1	-	CSVDPGIDTEAFF	TGCAGCGTTGACCCAGGTATCGACACTGAAGCTTTCTTT
TRBV30	TRBD2	15	TRBJ2-3	-	CAWGSSGGAADTQYF	TGTGCCTGGGGATCTAGCGGGGGGGCCGCAGATACGCAGTATTTT
TRBV30	-	11	TRBJ1-1	-	CAWSVIGEAFF	TGTGCCTGGAGTGTAATTGGCGAAGCTTTCTTT
TRBV4-3	TRBD1	14	TRBJ2-1	-	CASSQRQGINEQFF	TGCGCCAGCAGCCAGAGACAGGGGATCAATGAGCAGTTCTTC
TRBV7-3	TRBD1	13	TRBJ2-7	few	CASSSDRVGEQYF	TGTGCCAGCAGCTCGGACAGGGTGGGAGAGCAGTACTTC
TRBV2	-	12	TRBJ1-1	-	CASSEVSGTAFF	TGTGCCAGCAGTGAAGTCTCCGGGACTGCTTTCTTT
TRBV19	TRBD1	15	TRBJ2-7	-	CASSSPGQGTYEQYF	TGTGCCAGTAGTTCCCCGGGACAGGGAACCTACGAGCAGTACTTC
TRBV27	-	14	TRBJ2-2	few	CASSLQANTGELFF	TGTGCCAGCAGTTTACAGGCGAACACCGGGGAGCTGTTTTTT
TRBV13	-	16	TRBJ2-1	-	CASSGLRNGVLNEQFF	TGTGCCAGCAGCGGACTTCGAAACGGGGTCCTCAATGAGCAGTTCTTC
TRBV27	-	13	TRBJ2-3	few	CASSSLEGYRRYF	TGTGCCAGCAGTTCCCTCGAGGGATATCGCCGGTATTTT
TRBV2	TRBD1	14	TRBJ1-2	-	CASSVEQGIYGYTF	TGTGCCAGCAGTGTAGAACAGGGGATCTATGGCTACACCTTC
TRBV6-5	-	13	TRBJ1-1	few	CASSYRGNTEAFF	TGTGCCAGCAGTTACCGAGGGAACACTGAAGCTTTCTTT
TRBV19	-	12	TRBJ2-7	few	CASSSGSSEQYF	TGTGCCAGTAGTTCCGGATCTAGCGAGCAGTACTTC
TRBV5-7	TRBD1	16	TRBJ1-5	-	CAITPPGQRSNQPQHF	TGTGCCATCACCCCCCCGGGACAGCGATCAAATCAGCCCCAGCATTTT
TRBV4-2	-	14	TRBJ1-4	-	CASSLRATNEKLFF	TGTGCCAGCAGCCTCAGGGCAACTAATGAAAAACTGTTTTTT
TRBV29-1	TRBD1	13	TRBJ2-5	-	CSVEQGADETQYF	TGCAGCGTTGAGCAGGGGGCGGATGAGACCCAGTACTTC
TRBV4-2	TRBD1	15	TRBJ1-2	few	CASSPNQEGAYGYTF	TGTGCCAGCAGCCCCAATCAGGAGGGGGCCTATGGCTACACCTTC
TRBV18	TRBD1	16	TRBJ1-6	few	CASSPSGTGGNSPLHF	TGTGCCAGCTCACCATCCGGGACAGGGGGGAATTCACCCCTCCACTTT
TRBV19	-	12	TRBJ1-2	-	CASSIRSYGYTF	TGTGCCAGTAGTATCCGGTCCTATGGCTACACCTTC
TRBV7-9	-	14	TRBJ2-3	-	CASSFSSPTDTQYF	TGTGCCAGCAGCTTTAGTTCCCCTACAGATACGCAGTATTTT
TRBV5-6	-	17	TRBJ2-1	few	CASSLSLRTESYNEQFF	TGTGCCAGCAGCTTGTCTCTACGTACAGAGTCCTACAATGAGCAGTTCTTC
TRBV11-2	-	12	TRBJ1-2	-	CASSLLQGPYTF	TGTGCCAGCAGCTTACTGCAGGGGCCCTACACCTTC
TRBV2	-	14	TRBJ1-2	-	CASSEALGSYGYTF	TGTGCCAGCAGTGAAGCTTTGGGGAGCTATGGCTACACCTTC
TRBV5-5	-	15	TRBJ2-7	-	CASSPTSGGRYEQYF	TGTGCCAGCAGCCCAACATCCGGGGGAAGATACGAGCAGTACTTC
TRBV18	-	13	TRBJ2-4	few	CASSPPVGGIQYF	TGTGCCAGCTCACCACCGGTCGGGGGCATTCAGTACTTC
TRBV30	TRBD1	14	TRBJ1-6	-	CAWEDRSRISPLHF	TGTGCCTGGGAGGACAGGAGTAGAATCTCACCCCTCCACTTT
TRBV9	TRBD2	16	TRBJ2-1	-	CASSGPGGGGYNEQFF	TGTGCCAGCAGCGGACCTGGCGGGGGGGGTTACAATGAGCAGTTCTTC